This T cell receptor beta chain was found in a study of regulatory T cells in long-lasting Graves disease. Findings of the study overall: Results may be inaccurate due to the small sample size. The researchers studied only peripheral blood, not thyroid tissue.

Germline CDR1 and CDR2: MDHEN and SYDVKM. This CDR3 is built from 14 residues. The ends were cut back, 5 bases at V and 2 bases at J, with 11 bases in the middle. This clonotype has a count of ten or more. Its matching antigen is unknown. To make TCR beta libraries, researchers used iRepertoire HTBI primers and Arm-PCR of CDR3 regions. TCRdb fed the multiplex PCR reads into MiXCR, producing one record per CDR3 protein. The sample holds 300,000 to 400,000 distinct CDR3 sequences, about a sixth seen once. This sample's time point: newly diagnosed GD, antithyroid drugs for less than 3 months. PBMCs provided the RNA from which the TCR library was made. The same specimen was also included in a second study, on T cells in Graves' hyperthyroidism and ophthalmopathy. That report adds: Blood shared most expanded thyroid clonotypes above 0.001. Ophthalmopathy was told apart from stable hyperthyroidism by a 13 V-J model.

This clonotype originated in a man in his forties with Graves disease. The rearrangement links TRBV28 to TRBJ2-3; the D is unclear. This sample comprised peripheral blood mononuclear cells (PBMCs), obtained at new diagnosis, from a patient treated with antithyroid drugs. This chain's CDR3 is CASSPDTTTDTQYF. The CDR3 DNA is TGTGCCAGCAGTCCCGATACAACCACAGATACGCAGTATTTT.